The 7 T cell receptor beta chains in this list originate from one sample, sequenced in a study of breast tumors, draining lymph nodes, adjacent tissues. From the multiplex PCR reads, TCRdb called clonotypes with MiXCR, one entry per CDR3 protein. This table holds 15,000 to 20,000 distinct CDR3 sequences, about two thirds found once. Sequencing was carried out using tumor-adjacent breast tissue. The receptors were sampled from a female donor with breast cancer. Some clones in this sample may be carry-over from other donors' samples.

The chain links TRBV6-5 to TRBJ2-1, with D possibly TRBD2 on 6 matching bases. The CDR3 is made up of 13 amino acids. The V end was cut by 0 bases, the J end by 7 bases, with 7 bases between. Per germline, CDR1 MNHEY and CDR2 SVGAGI. CDR3: CASSYSTSNEQFF. CDR3 DNA sequence: TGTGCCAGCAGTTACTCGACTAGTAATGAGCAGTTCTTC.

This chain joins TRBV19 and TRBJ2-7, with 9 bases aligning to TRBD2. The CDR3 is made up of 12 amino acids. Germline trimming cut 8 bases from V and 4 bases from J; bases unmatched to any gene: 3. Germline lookup yields CDR1 LNHDA and CDR2 SQIVND (reference sequence). CDR3 residues: CASSSGKYEQYF. CDR3 nucleotide sequence: TGTGCCAGTTCTAGCGGGAAGTACGAGCAGTACTTC. The full variable domain, with the rest looked up from reference TRBV19 and TRBJ2-7, is DGGITQSPKYLFRKEGQNVTLSCEQNLNHDAMYWYRQDPGQGLRLIYYSQIVNDFQKGDIAEGYSVSREKKESFPLTVTSAQKNPTAFYLCASSSGKYEQYFGPGTRLTVT.

The chain couples TRBV5-5 to TRBJ2-3, with 7 positions matching TRBD1. Germline-derived CDR1 and CDR2 are SGHKS and YYEKEE (reference sequence). The CDR3 spans 15 residues. The V segment lost 3 bases and the J segment 1 base; nucleotides outside the gene matches: 5. The CDR3 region has the DNA TGTGCCAGCAGCTCGACAGGGTCGGGCACAGATACGCAGTATTTT. Protein product: CASSSTGSGTDTQYF.

The rearrangement joins TRBV9 to TRBJ1-3; possible D gene TRBD1, 5 bases. The CDR3 is 16 amino acids. Per the germline V gene, CDR1 is SGDLS and CDR2 is YYNGEE. V lost 2 bases and J 2 bases, leaving 14 bases between the germline ends. The CDR3 coding sequence is TGTGCCAGCAGCGTTACAGGCTTAGACGCTGGAAACACCATATATTTT. This codes for CASSVTGLDAGNTIYF. The full variable domain, rest sourced from reference TRBV9 and TRBJ1-3, is DSGVTQTPKHLITATGQRVTLRCSPRSGDLSVYWYQQSLDQGLQFLIQYYNGEERAKGNILERFSAQQFPDLHSELNLSSLELGDSALYFCASSVTGLDAGNTIYFGEGSWLTVV.

This clonotype was observed many times. The rearrangement joins TRBV3-1 to TRBJ1-3; TRBD1 matches 7 bases. The germline V gene encodes CDR1 LGHDT and CDR2 YNNKEL (reference sequence). This CDR3 is 15 amino acids long. The junction had 5 bases not matched to a gene; V was cut back by 4 bases and J by 2 bases. CDR3 DNA: TGTGCCAGCAGCCTAGGAGGGGGCGCTGGAAACACCATATATTTT. Protein: CASSLGGGAGNTIYF.

In this sample, this clonotype turned up a few times. The DNA of the CDR3 is TGTGCCAGCAGCTTAACCGGGAAGACTAGCAGAGGGTCCTACGAGCAGTACTTC. It encodes CASSLTGKTSRGSYEQYF. This sequence joins TRBV7-8 and TRBJ2-7, with 7 bases identical to TRBD2. Germline V gene lookup returns CDR1 SGHVS and CDR2 FQNEAQ. V was clipped by 2 bases and J by 1 base; unmatched bases: 14. The CDR3 extends over 18 amino acids.

V usage is TRBV4-1 and J usage is TRBJ1-2, with D possibly matching TRBD1 (6 bases). In germline, CDR1 is MGHRA, CDR2 YSYEKL. The germline V and J ends were trimmed by 0 bases and 0 bases, with 14 bases remaining between them. The CDR3 covers 17 residues. The CDR3: CASSQEGRGQTNYGYTF. Written as DNA, the CDR3 is TGCGCCAGCAGCCAAGAGGGCAGGGGCCAAACTAACTATGGCTACACCTTC.